This TCR beta chain stems from a study of OX40 agonist ivuxolimab in advanced cancers. Study observations and caveats: The study observed clonal expansion of CD4+ and CD8+ blood T cells by week 6 at 0.1 to 3.0 mg/kg.

CDR1 and CDR2 from the germline V gene are LGHNA and YNFKEQ. The CDR3 has 13 amino acids. The V gene lost 1 base and the J gene lost 1 base, with 4 bases spanning the gap. Points on this clone: Its antigen is unknown.

TCRdb keeps only in-frame clones here, not all; method: immunoSEQ multiplex PCR. The data show approximately 99,000 clones, with approximately 94% seen just once and roughly 0.17% held by the top ten. The clonotype was recovered from an adult with an advanced solid tumor such as melanoma, head and neck, liver or kidney cancer. V gene TRBV4-2 combines with J gene TRBJ1-2; D is unclear. The sequenced sample was CD4+ or CD8+ T cells sorted from blood, obtained in a trial of the OX40 agonist ivuxolimab. CDR3 coding DNA: TGTGCCAGCAGCCAAGGTCTTAACTATGGCTACACCTTC. Translated, it gives CASSQGLNYGYTF.